This is a list of T cell receptor beta chains from one sample in a study of patients and donors after allogeneic stem cell transplantation. MiXCR was run by TCRdb on the RT-PCR reads, yielding one entry per CDR3 protein. Among more than 150,000 distinct CDR3 sequences listed, about 40% were seen once. The sample consisted of blood, either unsorted or a sorted T cell fraction (not recorded which). The receptors were sampled from a human donor who was either an allogeneic HSCT recipient or a stem cell or donor lymphocyte infusion donor (not recorded which). It is not recorded whose cells these are; they may come from a transplant donor. Both conserved end residues are part of each CDR3. D genes are given only for firm matches. A row's size may be missing; if present it is once, few, many or a size class.

cdr3_aa: CASSSPRVGPGGTIYF
cdr3_nt: TGTGCCAGCAGCTCCCCCCGTGTGGGCCCGGGGGGCACCATATATTTT
clone_size: few
j_call: TRBJ1-3
v_call: TRBV7-2
d_call: -

cdr3_aa: CASRLDGTGVEKLFF
cdr3_nt: TGCGCCAGCAGACTGGACGGGACAGGGGTTGAAAAACTGTTTTTT
clone_size: -
j_call: TRBJ1-4
v_call: TRBV5-1
d_call: TRBD1

cdr3_aa: CASSVSTRQFF
cdr3_nt: TGCGCCAGCAGCGTCTCGACGAGGCAGTTCTTC
clone_size: -
j_call: TRBJ2-1
v_call: TRBV5-1
d_call: -

cdr3_aa: CASSYSGTGRTYEQYF
cdr3_nt: TGTGCCAGCAGTTACTCAGGGACAGGGAGGACCTACGAGCAGTACTTC
clone_size: -
j_call: TRBJ2-7
v_call: TRBV6-5
d_call: TRBD1

cdr3_aa: CASAPGLGRGNTIYF
cdr3_nt: TGTGCCAGCGCTCCGGGACTGGGCCGCGGAAACACCATATATTTT
clone_size: few
j_call: TRBJ1-3
v_call: TRBV7-2
d_call: -

cdr3_aa: CASSQNGGARGTDTQYF
cdr3_nt: TGCGCCAGCAGCCAGAACGGGGGGGCGAGAGGTACAGATACGCAGTATTTT
clone_size: few
j_call: TRBJ2-3
v_call: TRBV4-1
d_call: TRBD2

cdr3_aa: CSGQGKGGEKLFF
cdr3_nt: TGCAGCGGACAGGGGAAAGGTGGCGAAAAACTGTTTTTT
clone_size: -
j_call: TRBJ1-4
v_call: TRBV29-1
d_call: TRBD1

cdr3_aa: CASSLGYSNQPQHF
cdr3_nt: TGTGCCAGCAGCCTAGGTTATAGCAATCAGCCCCAGCATTTT
clone_size: many
j_call: TRBJ1-5
v_call: TRBV5-6
d_call: -

cdr3_aa: CASSSGSNQPQHF
cdr3_nt: TGTGCCAGCAGCTCGGGGAGCAATCAGCCCCAGCATTTT
clone_size: once
j_call: TRBJ1-5
v_call: TRBV7-8
d_call: -

cdr3_aa: CASSEGQNYGYTF
cdr3_nt: TGTGCCAGCAGTGAAGGACAAAACTATGGCTACACCTTC
clone_size: few
j_call: TRBJ1-2
v_call: TRBV9
d_call: -

cdr3_aa: CATSRDQDTEAFF
cdr3_nt: TGTGCCACCAGCAGAGATCAGGACACTGAAGCTTTCTTT
clone_size: few
j_call: TRBJ1-1
v_call: TRBV15
d_call: -

cdr3_aa: CASYGLPNTGELFF
cdr3_nt: TGTGCCAGCTATGGACTCCCGAACACCGGGGAGCTGTTTTTT
clone_size: few
j_call: TRBJ2-2
v_call: TRBV5-6
d_call: -

cdr3_aa: CASSSVLSYNEQFF
cdr3_nt: TGTGCCAGCAGCTCAGTATTATCCTACAATGAGCAGTTCTTC
clone_size: few
j_call: TRBJ2-1
v_call: TRBV7-9
d_call: -

cdr3_aa: CASSKSRMAGEQMVGSYEQYF
cdr3_nt: TGTGCCAGCAGCAAATCTCGGATGGCGGGAGAACAGATGGTGGGGTCCTACGAGCAGTACTTC
clone_size: -
j_call: TRBJ2-7
v_call: TRBV21-1
d_call: -

cdr3_aa: CASSVAATNTEAFF
cdr3_nt: TGTGCCAGCAGCGTAGCTGCAACGAACACTGAAGCTTTCTTT
clone_size: few
j_call: TRBJ1-1
v_call: TRBV9
d_call: -

cdr3_aa: CSVEDGGGIGGYTF
cdr3_nt: TGCAGCGTTGAAGATGGCGGGGGGATAGGTGGCTACACCTTC
clone_size: -
j_call: TRBJ1-2
v_call: TRBV29-1
d_call: -

cdr3_aa: CASRVPVAGTAEAFF
cdr3_nt: TGTGCCAGCAGGGTCCCGGTGGCCGGGACGGCTGAAGCTTTCTTT
clone_size: -
j_call: TRBJ1-1
v_call: TRBV28
d_call: -

cdr3_aa: CASSPGLAQGNEQFF
cdr3_nt: TGTGCCAGCAGCCCGGGACTAGCTCAAGGTAATGAGCAGTTCTTC
clone_size: -
j_call: TRBJ2-1
v_call: TRBV7-9
d_call: TRBD2

cdr3_aa: CASSRFNTGSDTQYF
cdr3_nt: TGTGCCAGCAGTCGTTTTAACACAGGGTCAGATACGCAGTATTTT
clone_size: few
j_call: TRBJ2-3
v_call: TRBV6-5
d_call: -

cdr3_aa: CASSWDRTSGNTIYF
cdr3_nt: TGCGCCAGCAGCTGGGACAGGACCTCTGGAAACACCATATATTTT
clone_size: -
j_call: TRBJ1-3
v_call: TRBV5-1
d_call: TRBD1

cdr3_aa: CASSPVWETNYGYTF
cdr3_nt: TGTGCCAGCAGTCCCGTGTGGGAAACTAACTATGGCTACACCTTC
clone_size: -
j_call: TRBJ1-2
v_call: TRBV6-5
d_call: -

cdr3_aa: CASSPQGQLSGNTIYF
cdr3_nt: TGTGCCAGCAGCCCACAGGGACAGCTCTCTGGAAACACCATATATTTT
clone_size: -
j_call: TRBJ1-3
v_call: TRBV7-3
d_call: TRBD1

cdr3_aa: CSALGQDAGNPIYF
cdr3_nt: TGCAGTGCGCTGGGACAGGACGCTGGAAACCCCATATATTTT
clone_size: -
j_call: TRBJ1-3
v_call: TRBV20-1
d_call: TRBD1

cdr3_aa: CSARFMNTEAFF
cdr3_nt: TGCAGCGCCCGCTTCATGAACACTGAAGCTTTCTTT
clone_size: few
j_call: TRBJ1-1
v_call: TRBV29-1
d_call: -

cdr3_aa: CASSLPTGNYGYTF
cdr3_nt: TGTGCCAGCAGCTTACCGACAGGAAACTATGGCTACACCTTC
clone_size: -
j_call: TRBJ1-2
v_call: TRBV7-9
d_call: -

cdr3_aa: CAISAGAGELFF
cdr3_nt: TGTGCCATCAGTGCCGGAGCCGGGGAGCTGTTTTTT
clone_size: -
j_call: TRBJ2-2
v_call: TRBV10-3
d_call: -

cdr3_aa: CASGLTDTQYF
cdr3_nt: TGTGCCAGCGGCCTCACAGATACGCAGTATTTT
clone_size: -
j_call: TRBJ2-3
v_call: TRBV12-3/TRBV12-4
d_call: -

cdr3_aa: CASSLGSGQEAFF
cdr3_nt: TGTGCCAGCAGTTTAGGTTCAGGGCAAGAAGCTTTCTTT
clone_size: -
j_call: TRBJ1-1
v_call: TRBV12-3/TRBV12-4
d_call: -

cdr3_aa: CASSYSLQNTEAFF
cdr3_nt: TGTGCCAGCAGTTACTCGTTACAGAACACTGAAGCTTTCTTT
clone_size: -
j_call: TRBJ1-1
v_call: TRBV6-5
d_call: -

cdr3_aa: CSARPLDRARSGNTIYF
cdr3_nt: TGCAGTGCTAGGCCCCTTGACAGGGCTCGCTCTGGAAACACCATATATTTT
clone_size: -
j_call: TRBJ1-3
v_call: TRBV20-1
d_call: TRBD1

cdr3_aa: CASSLFGGSAEAFF
cdr3_nt: TGTGCCAGCAGTTTATTTGGGGGGTCCGCTGAAGCTTTCTTT
clone_size: many
j_call: TRBJ1-1
v_call: TRBV28
d_call: -

cdr3_aa: CSVGNTGELFF
cdr3_nt: TGCAGCGTTGGAAACACCGGGGAGCTGTTTTTT
clone_size: once
j_call: TRBJ2-2
v_call: TRBV29-1
d_call: -

cdr3_aa: CAWSATGELFF
cdr3_nt: TGTGCCTGGAGTGCCACCGGGGAGCTGTTTTTT
clone_size: -
j_call: TRBJ2-2
v_call: TRBV30
d_call: -

cdr3_aa: CASSQTQGEKPFF
cdr3_nt: TGCGCCAGCAGCCAGACCCAGGGCGAAAAACCGTTTTTT
clone_size: -
j_call: TRBJ1-4
v_call: TRBV4-3
d_call: -

cdr3_aa: CASSYTFGFQANTGELFF
cdr3_nt: TGTGCCAGCAGTTACACGTTTGGGTTCCAAGCCAACACCGGGGAGCTGTTTTTT
clone_size: -
j_call: TRBJ2-2
v_call: TRBV6-5
d_call: -

cdr3_aa: CASSSAPLLGGYTF
cdr3_nt: TGTGCCAGCAGCTCCGCCCCCCTTTTGGGTGGCTACACCTTC
clone_size: -
j_call: TRBJ1-2
v_call: TRBV7-2
d_call: -

cdr3_aa: CASSLDGLGQETQYF
cdr3_nt: TGTGCCAGCAGCTTAGATGGTCTAGGACAAGAGACCCAGTACTTC
clone_size: few
j_call: TRBJ2-5
v_call: TRBV7-8
d_call: -

cdr3_aa: CASSLEVGGYTF
cdr3_nt: TGTGCCAGCAGCTTAGAGGTCGGGGGCTACACCTTC
clone_size: -
j_call: TRBJ1-2
v_call: TRBV7-2
d_call: -

cdr3_aa: CASSTREELFF
cdr3_nt: TGTGCCAGCAGTACCCGGGAGGAACTGTTTTTT
clone_size: few
j_call: TRBJ1-4
v_call: TRBV12-3/TRBV12-4
d_call: -

cdr3_aa: CASSYEGDGNQPQHF
cdr3_nt: TGTGCCAGCAGTTACGAGGGGGACGGCAATCAGCCCCAGCATTTT
clone_size: few
j_call: TRBJ1-5
v_call: TRBV6-2/TRBV6-3
d_call: -

cdr3_aa: CASSVGLAYEQYF
cdr3_nt: TGTGCCAGCAGCGTAGGACTAGCTTATGAGCAGTACTTC
clone_size: -
j_call: TRBJ2-7
v_call: TRBV9
d_call: TRBD2

cdr3_aa: CASTMTGTNTEAFF
cdr3_nt: TGTGCCAGCACTATGACAGGTACTAACACTGAAGCTTTCTTT
clone_size: few
j_call: TRBJ1-1
v_call: TRBV12-3/TRBV12-4
d_call: -

cdr3_aa: CAWTKGGLGTEAFF
cdr3_nt: TGTGCCTGGACCAAGGGGGGCTTGGGCACTGAAGCTTTCTTT
clone_size: -
j_call: TRBJ1-1
v_call: TRBV30
d_call: -

cdr3_aa: CASLPDRANYGYTF
cdr3_nt: TGTGCCAGCTTACCGGACAGAGCTAACTATGGCTACACCTTC
clone_size: few
j_call: TRBJ1-2
v_call: TRBV6-1
d_call: -

cdr3_aa: CASSFNQPQHF
cdr3_nt: TGTGCCAGCAGTTTCAATCAGCCCCAGCATTTT
clone_size: many
j_call: TRBJ1-5
v_call: TRBV28
d_call: -

cdr3_aa: CSARDRGYGYTF
cdr3_nt: TGCAGCGCCAGGGACAGGGGCTATGGCTACACCTTC
clone_size: few
j_call: TRBJ1-2
v_call: TRBV29-1
d_call: TRBD1